The T cell receptor beta chain described here comes from a study of graft-versus-host responses after intestinal transplantation (dated by TCRdb to the early 2020s). With regard to the full study: The transplants that recipients got were multivisceral, liver-intestinal, or isolated intestinal. To identify alloreactive clones, pre-transplant mixed lymphocyte reaction products were sequenced and then compared with unstimulated pre-transplant donor and recipient T cells. Bulk TCR-beta CDR3 sequencing was used to track graft-versus-host and host-versus-graft alloreactive T cell clones in the graft, circulation and bone marrow after intestinal transplantation. A peak of at least 4% donor T cells among recipient peripheral blood mononuclear cells was the definition used for donor T cell macrochimerism. A cohort of roughly 25 intestinal transplant recipients, including one retransplant, was enrolled, and 3 patients lacking pretransplant specimens were excluded. Every recipient was given anti-thymocyte globulin induction, followed by 2 to 3 years of maintenance tacrolimus and steroids. Rather than going through the commercial service, samples from a few later patients were sequenced in-house on an Illumina MiSeq and processed with MiXCR.

The cysteine opens and the phenylalanine closes a CDR3 of 15 amino acids. The kept DNA is CDR3 alone, 45 bases in frame from the first base. CDR1 and CDR2, looked up from the germline V gene, are SNHLY and FYNNEI. Germline trimming: 2 bases from V, 5 bases from J; junction bases outside gene matches: 6. The library came from the immunoSEQ multiplex PCR assay. For most patients, genomic DNA was isolated with the Qiagen DNeasy Blood and Tissue Kit and sent frozen to Adaptive Biotechnologies for TCR sequencing. For most patients, genomic DNA was subjected to high-throughput TCR-beta CDR3 sequencing by Adaptive Biotechnologies. The study's own analysis went as follows. Adaptive's ImmunoSEQ software was the source of the TCR sequencing data for about 18 patients, while a few other patients were processed with MiXCR and VDJtools. CD4 versus CD8 sorting errors were corrected by removing sequences found in both subsets at a frequency ratio below 5:1. CDR3 nucleotide sequences shared between donor and recipient were removed because their origin could not be assigned. To be classed as alloreactive, a clone needed at least 2-fold expansion over unstimulated cells and a minimum CFSE-low frequency of 0.002% (template counts) or 0.001% (read counts). A clone was considered mappable if detected in the sequenced pre-transplant spleen, lymph node, or MLR CFSE-low populations of the donor or recipient. The cumulative frequency of alloreactive clones was calculated as a percentage of all sequences, weighted by copy number. TCRdb holds this immuneACCESS table with in-frame rearrangements only. Some clones are missing; in checked studies, unresolved V genes explain under half, and the rest has no known cause. That table is the source of V, J and clone size, and D and trimming were worked out from the DNA. The sample includes approximately 21,000 clones, with 35% to 50% observed a single time. The ten largest clones take up 1.2% to 1.5% of the sample.

As to this clone: Base qualities are not provided; no much larger clone lies one nucleotide away.

Findings and caveats that apply to the study as a whole: Peak levels of circulating GvH clones were associated with declines in HvG clones early after transplant. GvH clones were detected in recipient bone marrow, and some of these GvH clones were observed earlier in ileal mucosa or blood, consistent with an intestinal mucosal origin. In the allografts of patients with donor T cell macrochimerism, GvH to HvG T cell clonal ratios were high. Conclusions were limited by the relatively low number and heterogeneity of intestinal transplant patients.

The time point label for this specimen denotes: cells obtained before transplantation from donor or recipient. Mixed lymphocyte reactions plated some 200,000 CFSE-labeled pre-transplant responders with some 200,000 irradiated violet-dye-labeled stimulators and were cultured for five to seven days. Proliferating CD3+CD4+CFSE-low and CD3+CD8+CFSE-low responder cells were FACS-sorted on a BD Influx sorter after the mixed lymphocyte reaction. Source: alloreactive CD8+ T cells from a mixed lymphocyte reaction culture, taken before transplantation. Read against the paper, the sample's cell subset or site label means: CFSE-low proliferating T cells sorted from approximately 6-day pre-transplant mixed lymphocyte reaction (GvH or HvG direction). The chain was built from TRBV2 and TRBJ2-7, with 10 central nucleotides matching TRBD2. This receptor was identified in a human patient who was an organ donor for intestinal transplantation. The DNA reads as follows: TGTGCCAGCAGTGAACTAGCGGGAGTAGGCCACGAGCAGTACTTC. Its translation reads: CASSELAGVGHEQYF.